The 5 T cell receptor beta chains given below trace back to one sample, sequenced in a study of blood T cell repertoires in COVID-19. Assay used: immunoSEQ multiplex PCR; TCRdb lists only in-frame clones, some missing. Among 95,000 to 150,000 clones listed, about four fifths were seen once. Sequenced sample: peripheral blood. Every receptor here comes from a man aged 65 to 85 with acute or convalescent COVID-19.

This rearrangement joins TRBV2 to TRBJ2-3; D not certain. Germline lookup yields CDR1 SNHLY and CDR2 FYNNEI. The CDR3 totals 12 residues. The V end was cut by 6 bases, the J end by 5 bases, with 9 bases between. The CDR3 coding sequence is TGTGCCAGCAGGCTGACTGGAGATACGCAGTATTTT. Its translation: CASRLTGDTQYF.

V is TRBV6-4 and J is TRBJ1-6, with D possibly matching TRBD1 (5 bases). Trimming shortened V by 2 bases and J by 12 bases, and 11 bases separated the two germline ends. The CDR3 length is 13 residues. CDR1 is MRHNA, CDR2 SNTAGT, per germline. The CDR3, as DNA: TGTGCCAGCAGTGACAGGGGAAGTGGACCCCTCCACTTT. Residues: CASSDRGSGPLHF.

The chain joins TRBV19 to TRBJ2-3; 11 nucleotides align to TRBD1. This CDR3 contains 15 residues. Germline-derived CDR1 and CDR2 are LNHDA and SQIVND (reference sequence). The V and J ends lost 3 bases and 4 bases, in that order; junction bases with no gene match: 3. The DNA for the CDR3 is TGTGCCAGTAGTATGTGGACAGGGGGCTCAGATACGCAGTATTTT. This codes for CASSMWTGGSDTQYF.

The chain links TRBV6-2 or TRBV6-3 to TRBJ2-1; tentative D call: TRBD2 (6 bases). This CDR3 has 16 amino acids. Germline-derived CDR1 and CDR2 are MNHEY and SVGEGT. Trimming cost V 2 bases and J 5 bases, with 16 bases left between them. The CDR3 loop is CASSYPYGGINNEQFF. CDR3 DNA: TGTGCCAGCAGTTACCCGTATGGGGGGATCAACAATGAGCAGTTCTTC.

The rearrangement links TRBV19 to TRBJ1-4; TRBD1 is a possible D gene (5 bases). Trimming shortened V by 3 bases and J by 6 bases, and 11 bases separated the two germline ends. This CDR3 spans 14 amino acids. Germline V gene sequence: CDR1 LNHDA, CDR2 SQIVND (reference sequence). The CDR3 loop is CASSIGTADEKLFF. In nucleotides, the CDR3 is TGTGCCAGTAGTATCGGGACTGCCGATGAAAAACTGTTTTTT. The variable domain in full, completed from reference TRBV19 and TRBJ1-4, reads DGGITQSPKYLFRKEGQNVTLSCEQNLNHDAMYWYRQDPGQGLRLIYYSQIVNDFQKGDIAEGYSVSREKKESFPLTVTSAQKNPTAFYLCASSIGTADEKLFFGSGTQLSVL.